This TCR beta chain comes out of a study of spatial heterogeneity in lung cancer. Turning to the study itself: Samples were donated by 72 untreated early-stage non-small cell lung cancer patients. Sequencing of follow-up PBMC samples took place when they were available, at a median of approximately 2 years after resection.

This CDR3 contains 20 residues. The J segment lost 0 bases and the V segment lost 5 bases, leaving 18 bases of the junction unmatched. Germline V gene lookup returns CDR1 MRHNA and CDR2 SNTAGT. Whole-study results and caveats: Ubiquitous expanded tumor TCRs surfaced in blood more at resection than they did at follow-up.

This clonotype has a handful of counts. Its specificity is not known. Individual TCR cDNA molecules each bore their own unique molecular identifier. TCRdb redid the calling of the 5' RACE reads with MiXCR, one entry per CDR3 protein. The data contain around 110,000 distinct CDR3 sequences, more than 9% of them singletons. Time point denoted: blood at routine non-recurrence follow-up after resection. The input material, whole RNA from tumor, nontumor lung or frozen PBMC, was sequenced unsorted. The chain carries TRBV6-4 and TRBJ2-3; TRBD2 matches at 9 bases. The source material was PBMCs, sampled at follow-up. This sequence originates from a male donor with early-stage non-small cell lung cancer. CDR3 in amino acids: CASSRVPGLASHGSTDTQYF. CDR3 nucleotide sequence: TGTGCCAGCAGTAGGGTTCCGGGACTAGCTTCCCATGGAAGCACAGATACGCAGTATTTT.